The rows below give T cell receptor beta chains drawn from one sample of a study of T-cell reconstitution after alpha-beta-depleted transplantation in children. TCRdb re-called the PCR reads through MiXCR, storing one row per CDR3 protein. This table holds over 300,000 distinct CDR3 sequences, around 10% found once. The sample here was PBMCs from the stem cell graft donor, taken from the stem cell graft. Receptor source: a human donor who donated a stem cell graft to a child with acute lymphoblastic leukemia. The CDR3 runs from the conserved cysteine through the conserved F or W. The D gene is left open where the match is weak. Clone size is shown for a subset of rows, as once, few, many or a class of expanded clone.

v_call,j_call,clone_size,d_call,cdr3_length,cdr3_nt,cdr3_aa
TRBV6-1,TRBJ1-1,NA,NA,15,TGTGCCAGCAGTGAAGCGCTCTCCTTCGGGGTTGAAGCTTTCTTT,CASSEALSFGVEAFF
TRBV29-1,TRBJ2-1,many,TRBD1,14,TGCAGCGCCCTCGGTGCAGGGACAGACAATGAGCAGTTCTTC,CSALGAGTDNEQFF
TRBV7-9,TRBJ1-2,NA,NA,15,TGTGCCAGCAGCTTAGGAGGGGGTGGAGACTATGGCTACACCTTC,CASSLGGGGDYGYTF
TRBV15,TRBJ2-1,NA,NA,15,TGTGCCACCAGCAGAGGGAACGGGGGAAGGAATGAGCAGTTCTTC,CATSRGNGGRNEQFF
TRBV5-1,TRBJ2-1,many,TRBD2,14,TGCGCCAGCAGCCCCAGCGGGACGTACAATGAGCAGTTCTTC,CASSPSGTYNEQFF
TRBV6-1,TRBJ2-5,few,NA,14,TGTGCCAGCAGCCGACGGCCCGGTCAAGAGACCCAGTACTTC,CASSRRPGQETQYF
TRBV5-1,TRBJ2-7,NA,TRBD1,15,TGCGCCAGCAGGTTTGACAGGGGGTTGACCTACGAGCAGTACTTC,CASRFDRGLTYEQYF
TRBV20-1,TRBJ1-5,NA,NA,15,TGCAGTGCTAGGACTTTCCTTCGTAGCAATCAGCCCCAGCATTTT,CSARTFLRSNQPQHF
TRBV6-5,TRBJ2-1,NA,NA,15,TGTGCCAGCAGTTACTCTAGGAGCTCCTACAATGAGCAGTTCTTC,CASSYSRSSYNEQFF
TRBV28,TRBJ2-7,NA,NA,10,TGTGCCAGCAGTTTCGTCGAGCAGTACTTC,CASSFVEQYF
TRBV29-1,TRBJ2-2,few,NA,13,TGCAGCGGTTCAGGGACCCCCACCGGGGAGCTGTTTTTT,CSGSGTPTGELFF
TRBV6-2/TRBV6-3,TRBJ2-7,few,TRBD1,19,TGTGCCAGCAGTTACCGCCGGGACAGGGGCGGAGTGGGTAGCTACGAGCAGTACTTC,CASSYRRDRGGVGSYEQYF
TRBV20-1,TRBJ2-7,many,NA,14,TGCAGTGCCTGGGAATCTTCGGCACTACGGGAGCAGTACTTC,CSAWESSALREQYF
TRBV7-6,TRBJ2-5,NA,TRBD2,15,TGTGCCAGCGGATTAGCGGGAGGGCATCGTGAGACCCAGTACTTC,CASGLAGGHRETQYF
TRBV20-1,TRBJ2-7,few,NA,12,TGCAGTGCTAGAAACATACTCTACGAGCAGTACTTC,CSARNILYEQYF
TRBV5-1,TRBJ2-4,NA,NA,15,TGCGCCAGCAGCATGGACTCAAATCGCCAAAACATTCAGTACTTC,CASSMDSNRQNIQYF
TRBV2,TRBJ2-3,NA,TRBD2,16,TGTGCCAGCAGTGAACAGGGACTAGCGGGAGGGAGTACGCAGTATTTT,CASSEQGLAGGSTQYF
TRBV20-1,TRBJ2-3,NA,NA,15,TGCAGTGCTAGAGATGGGGGTCGGGGTACAGATACGCAGTATTTT,CSARDGGRGTDTQYF
TRBV7-3,TRBJ2-1,many,NA,15,TGTGCCAGCAGCTCCACAGGGTTCTCCTACAATGAGCAGTTCTTC,CASSSTGFSYNEQFF
TRBV3-1,TRBJ2-7,few,NA,12,TGTGCCAGCAGCCAAGATATAGGCGAGCAGTACTTC,CASSQDIGEQYF
TRBV14,TRBJ1-6,few,NA,16,TGTGCCAGCAGCCAAGGGGCCCCAGGGGTCCCTGCTTCCCTCCACTTT,CASSQGAPGVPASLHF
TRBV7-3,TRBJ2-2,NA,NA,15,TGTGCCAGCAGCTTGGTCGCAGGTCCAGCCGGGGAGCTGTTTTTT,CASSLVAGPAGELFF
TRBV18,TRBJ2-3,few,NA,14,TGTGCCAGCTCACCACGTGCTAGCACAGATACGCAGTATTTT,CASSPRASTDTQYF
TRBV27,TRBJ2-1,many,NA,15,TGTGCCAGCAGTTTATATCAGCGTACGTACAATGAGCAGTTCTTC,CASSLYQRTYNEQFF
TRBV5-1,TRBJ2-5,few,NA,14,TGCGCCAGCAGCCCCTGGGAGCCGCAAGAGACCCAGTACTTC,CASSPWEPQETQYF
TRBV7-2,TRBJ2-1,many,NA,16,TGTGCCAGCAGCTTGGGCGGGATCCTTAGCTACAATGAGCAGTTCTTC,CASSLGGILSYNEQFF
TRBV20-1,TRBJ2-1,NA,TRBD2,16,TGCAGTGCTAGGCCTCCTGCTAGCGGGAGAAACAATGAGCAGTTCTTC,CSARPPASGRNNEQFF
TRBV12-3/TRBV12-4,TRBJ2-1,few,NA,12,TGTGCCAGCAGTTTATATGAAGATGAGCAGTTCTTC,CASSLYEDEQFF
TRBV3-1,TRBJ2-7,few,TRBD2,15,TGTGCCAGCAGCCGAGCCGGGACTAAAACCTACGAGCAGTACTTC,CASSRAGTKTYEQYF
TRBV20-1,TRBJ2-1,few,NA,14,TGCAGTGCTAGTCGGGGGAGAGGGGGTAATGAGCAGTTCTTC,CSASRGRGGNEQFF
TRBV4-2,TRBJ2-3,NA,TRBD2,14,TGTGCCAGCAGCCCCGAAGCGGGAGCGGATACGCAGTATTTT,CASSPEAGADTQYF
TRBV5-1,TRBJ2-7,few,TRBD1,14,TGCGCCAGCAGCGGAGGGACAGGGAGGGTCGAGCAGTACTTC,CASSGGTGRVEQYF
TRBV7-9,TRBJ2-1,NA,TRBD1,15,TGTGCCAGCAGCTTCACCGGGACAGGGGTAAATGAGCAGTTCTTC,CASSFTGTGVNEQFF
TRBV5-6,TRBJ2-3,NA,TRBD2,14,TGTGCCAGCAGCTTGCCGGGAGGCGCAGATACGCAGTATTTT,CASSLPGGADTQYF
TRBV11-2,TRBJ2-3,many,NA,16,TGTGCCAGCACCGATAGTAGCCGGGGGCCGGCAGATACGCAGTATTTT,CASTDSSRGPADTQYF
TRBV20-1,TRBJ1-5,few,TRBD1,15,TGCAGTGCGAGTCGACAGGGGCAGGGGAATCAGCCCCAGCATTTT,CSASRQGQGNQPQHF